These T cell receptor beta chains were read from a single sample in a study of blood T cell repertoires in COVID-19. The method was immunoSEQ multiplex PCR; TCRdb's version includes in-frame clones alone and lacks a portion of them. The repertoire holds 95,000 to 150,000 clones, 90% to 95% seen once, with roughly 2% in the top ten. The sample consisted of peripheral blood. Receptor source: a man aged 50 to 59 with COVID-19, enrolled during active disease. Each CDR3 is given with its conserved first and last residue. Each record gives: V gene, J gene, CDR3 protein.

>TRBV5-4|TRBJ2-4
CASSHDWAKNIQYF
>TRBV5-1|TRBJ1-5
CASSLRRADQPQHF
>TRBV14|TRBJ2-7
CASSQSHQVTHEQYF
>TRBV2|TRBJ1-5
CASSEGGGLVGQPQHF
>TRBV19|TRBJ2-3
CASSIGQPRGADTQYF
>TRBV2|TRBJ2-2
CASKFGRGNTGELFF
>TRBV18|TRBJ1-1
CASSFTGVLAEAFF
>TRBV7-2|TRBJ1-2
CASSLRQVVNYGYTF
>TRBV29-1|TRBJ1-1
CSAKGRGTTEAFF
>TRBV7-9|TRBJ1-3
CASSSTGGGNTIYF
>TRBV7-9|TRBJ2-5
CASRQEETQYF
>TRBV5-1|TRBJ2-6
CASSSGGFSGANVLTF
>TRBV3-1/TRBV3-2|TRBJ1-1
CASSQEDSRANTEAFF
>TRBV19|TRBJ2-3
CASSIGWQGYKTDTQYF
>TRBV29-1|TRBJ1-5
CSVGRGDQPQHF
>TRBV30|TRBJ1-1
CAWSGQGAGTEAFF
>TRBV5-1|TRBJ2-7
CASSLSGLRHEQYF
>TRBV5-4|TRBJ2-2
CASSALGLHDTGELFF
>TRBV5-1|TRBJ2-7
CASSLPSGTAYEQYF
>TRBV9|TRBJ1-2
CASSLPGSNYGYTF
>TRBV28|TRBJ1-1
CASSSYRYGAEAFF
>TRBV7-3|TRBJ1-1
CASRSPGGTEAFF
>TRBV2|TRBJ1-5
CASSEVSSNQPQHF
>TRBV28|TRBJ1-2
CASFTYREEHYGYTF
>TRBV3-1/TRBV3-2|TRBJ2-7
CASSHTSGNNEQYF
>TRBV4-1|TRBJ1-4
CASSRQVQRGTTNEKLFF
>TRBV29-1|TRBJ1-1
CSVGGTAGLGTEAFF
>TRBV5-6|TRBJ2-5
CASRTSGTGKETQYF
>TRBV4-3|TRBJ2-4
CASSQEGQGHIQYF
>TRBV27|TRBJ1-5
CASSLNGDSQHF
>TRBV18|TRBJ2-7
CASSQGRAGEQYF
>TRBV19|TRBJ2-3
CASSSGQGVTDTQYF
>TRBV10-3|TRBJ2-2
CAISGTGHLTGELFF
>TRBV2|TRBJ1-6
CASSERTGRSPLHF
>TRBV5-1|TRBJ2-5
CASSRGGVGQETQYF
>TRBV5-8|TRBJ1-5
CASSLSGYSNQPQHF
>TRBV15|TRBJ1-5
CATSRDRGNQPQHF
>TRBV3-1/TRBV3-2|TRBJ2-2
CASSLGLAITGELFF
>TRBV7-8|TRBJ2-4
CASSLDIENIQYF
>TRBV6-5|TRBJ1-2
CASRGTGGGYTF
>TRBV18|TRBJ2-7
CASSPPHRGRSYEQYF
>TRBV28|TRBJ1-5
CASSLGTTRRLNQPQHF
>TRBV5-1|TRBJ2-3
CASSLSGITSGTDTQYF
>TRBV7-9|TRBJ1-3
CASSLQGQGHPSGNTIYF
>TRBV14|TRBJ1-2
CASSQVGSPFYGYTF
>TRBV12-3/TRBV12-4|TRBJ1-4
CASSFLQEKLFF